This T cell receptor beta chain was obtained from a study of blood T cell repertoires in COVID-19. For the study at large: COVID-19 samples, acute and convalescent, were from the United States, Italy and Spain. From T cells, B-cell-depleted T cells, or PBMCs came the material, which was cDNA or gDNA.

Germline V gene lookup returns CDR1 SGHVS and CDR2 FNYEAQ. With V trimmed by 1 base and J by 0 bases, 4 bases remained unmatched. The CDR3 length is 16 residues. Original handling: Estimation of nucleated cell counts was performed using reference gene primer amplification. TCRdb's table, derived via immunoSEQ multiplex PCR, lists solely in-frame clones and lacks some. V and J calls and clone size are copied from that table; D and trimming were computed from the DNA. The sample contains 50,000 to 60,000 clones, about 85% of which appear only once. The clonotype was recovered from a man between 65 and 85 years old with active COVID-19. Sequencing used peripheral blood. The chain is built from TRBV7-6 and TRBJ2-3; 7 nucleotides line up with TRBD1. The CDR3 sequence is CASSLGGQLSTDTQYF. CDR3 DNA: TGTGCCAGCAGCTTAGGGGGACAGCTAAGCACAGATACGCAGTATTTT.